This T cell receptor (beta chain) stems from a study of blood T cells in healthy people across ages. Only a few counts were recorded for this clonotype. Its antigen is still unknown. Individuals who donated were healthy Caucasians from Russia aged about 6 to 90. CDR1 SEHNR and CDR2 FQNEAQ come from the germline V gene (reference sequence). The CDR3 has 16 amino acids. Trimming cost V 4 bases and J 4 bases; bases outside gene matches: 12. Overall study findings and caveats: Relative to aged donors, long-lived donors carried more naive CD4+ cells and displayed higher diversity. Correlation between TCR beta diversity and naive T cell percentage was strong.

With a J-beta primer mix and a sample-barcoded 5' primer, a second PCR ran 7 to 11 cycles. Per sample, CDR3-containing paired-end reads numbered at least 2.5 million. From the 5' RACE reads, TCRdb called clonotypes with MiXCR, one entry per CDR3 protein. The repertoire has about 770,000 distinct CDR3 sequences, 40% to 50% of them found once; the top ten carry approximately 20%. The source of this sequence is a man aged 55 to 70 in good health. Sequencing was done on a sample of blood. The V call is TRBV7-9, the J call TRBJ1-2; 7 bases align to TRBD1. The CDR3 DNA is TGTGCCAGCAGCTCCTCATCCGGACAGGCGAGCTATGGCTACACCTTC. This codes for CASSSSSGQASYGYTF.